Sequencing of this T cell receptor (beta chain) was carried out in a study of CXCR3-negative and CXCR3-positive naive CD8 T cells. Study-level results: Researchers report that CXCR3-positive naive cells carry more hydrophobic TRB CDR3s than CXCR3-negative naive cells.

The CDR3 runs 13 residues. Preparation of TRB cDNA libraries relied on 5' RACE carrying UMI labels. TCRdb re-called the 5' RACE reads and catalogs CDR3 proteins one per entry, DNA excluded. The specimen's table records about 50,000 distinct CDR3 sequences. Cells classed as naive CD8+ T cells were CD45RO-CCR7+CD27+CD95-. To note about this clonotype: Antigen: not known.

The specimen sequenced was naive CXCR3+ CD8+ T cells from blood. This sample's subset: CD45RO-CCR7+CD27+CD95- naive CD8+ T cells expressing CXCR3 (TNR3+). V and J are TRBV12-3 or TRBV12-4 and TRBJ1-1. This TCR was recovered from a human donor in good health. Some clones in this sample may be carry-over from other donors' samples. This CDR3 reads CASCPWGRTEAFF.